Included here is one TCR beta chain sequence, with context. This sample stems from a study of early T cells in non-severe SARS-CoV-2 infection. Attachment of unique molecular identifiers was made to individual cDNA molecules. MiXCR was run by TCRdb on the 5' RACE reads, yielding one entry per CDR3 protein. The repertoire holds around 80,000 distinct CDR3 sequences, with approximately 13% as singletons. Sequencing was done on a sample of whole blood. The receptor was derived from an adult who was a healthcare worker with PCR-confirmed SARS-CoV-2 infection or an uninfected control (not recorded which).

The CDR3, as DNA: TGTGCCAGCAGCCCTTCGGGTAGTGAGACCCAGTACTTC. The encoded protein is CASSPSGSETQYF. J is TRBJ2-5 and V is TRBV13; D gene unclear. Per the germline V gene, CDR1 is PRHDT and CDR2 is FYEKMQ (reference sequence). V gave up 5 bases and J gave up 5 bases, with 12 bases separating them. The length of the CDR3 is 13 residues.